The rows below give T cell receptor beta chains drawn from one sample of a study of control samples from healthy donors and cancer patients. TCRdb's table, derived via immunoSEQ multiplex PCR, lists solely in-frame clones and lacks some. The profile shows about 80,000 clones, 91% of them singletons. Sequencing was performed on blood. The receptors here all came from a man aged 45 to 65 in good health. CDR3s include the opening cysteine and the closing phenylalanine or tryptophan. Fields, in order: CDR3 protein, V gene, J gene, D gene, clone size. A D gene is named only where the DNA matches it firmly. The listing skips clone size in some rows; elsewhere it reads once, few, many or a size class.

CDR3aa: CASNNGTGVSGNTIYF
v_gene: TRBV18
j_gene: TRBJ1-3
d_gene: TRBD1
abundance: NA

CDR3aa: CASSNIKNTEAFF
v_gene: TRBV6-5
j_gene: TRBJ1-1
d_gene: NA
abundance: NA

CDR3aa: CASSPPDRFGETQYF
v_gene: TRBV18
j_gene: TRBJ2-5
d_gene: NA
abundance: NA

CDR3aa: CASSPGQRESYEQYF
v_gene: TRBV19
j_gene: TRBJ2-7
d_gene: NA
abundance: NA

CDR3aa: CASSAQENTEAFF
v_gene: TRBV5-4
j_gene: TRBJ1-1
d_gene: NA
abundance: once

CDR3aa: CASSLAFQADEKLFF
v_gene: TRBV7-2
j_gene: TRBJ1-4
d_gene: NA
abundance: NA

CDR3aa: CASSYSRGGANTEAFF
v_gene: TRBV6-5
j_gene: TRBJ1-1
d_gene: NA
abundance: NA

CDR3aa: CASKREENTEAFF
v_gene: TRBV2
j_gene: TRBJ1-1
d_gene: NA
abundance: NA

CDR3aa: CASEGQNNEKLFF
v_gene: TRBV19
j_gene: TRBJ1-4
d_gene: TRBD1
abundance: NA

CDR3aa: CASSLTSGGSTDTQYF
v_gene: TRBV13
j_gene: TRBJ2-3
d_gene: TRBD2
abundance: once

CDR3aa: CASSYSGDTQYF
v_gene: TRBV6-5
j_gene: TRBJ2-3
d_gene: NA
abundance: few

CDR3aa: CASCEDRGETEAFF
v_gene: TRBV11-3
j_gene: TRBJ1-1
d_gene: TRBD1
abundance: NA

CDR3aa: CASSQDRGGGTYNEQFF
v_gene: TRBV4-2
j_gene: TRBJ2-1
d_gene: TRBD2
abundance: NA

CDR3aa: CSVEGQGTEAFF
v_gene: TRBV29-1
j_gene: TRBJ1-1
d_gene: NA
abundance: once

CDR3aa: CASSYGGQGNYGYTF
v_gene: TRBV6-2/TRBV6-3
j_gene: TRBJ1-2
d_gene: TRBD1
abundance: NA

CDR3aa: CSVGDRAHGYTF
v_gene: TRBV29-1
j_gene: TRBJ1-2
d_gene: TRBD1
abundance: NA

CDR3aa: CASSVSSSNQPQHF
v_gene: TRBV19
j_gene: TRBJ1-5
d_gene: NA
abundance: NA

CDR3aa: CASSPGESGYTF
v_gene: TRBV7-9
j_gene: TRBJ1-2
d_gene: NA
abundance: few

CDR3aa: CASSSGSTGRSYNEQFF
v_gene: TRBV5-1
j_gene: TRBJ2-1
d_gene: TRBD1
abundance: NA

CDR3aa: CASSQDLGTGELFF
v_gene: TRBV3-1/TRBV3-2
j_gene: TRBJ2-2
d_gene: NA
abundance: NA

CDR3aa: CASSQEGFRPNQPQHF
v_gene: TRBV4-1
j_gene: TRBJ1-5
d_gene: NA
abundance: NA

CDR3aa: CATSRTGERSFF
v_gene: TRBV15
j_gene: TRBJ1-1
d_gene: TRBD1
abundance: NA

CDR3aa: CASSERRGGLTDTQYF
v_gene: TRBV3-1/TRBV3-2
j_gene: TRBJ2-3
d_gene: NA
abundance: once

CDR3aa: CAWPDRGISIGNQPQHF
v_gene: TRBV30
j_gene: TRBJ1-5
d_gene: TRBD1
abundance: NA

CDR3aa: CASRDGTGNEQFF
v_gene: TRBV19
j_gene: TRBJ2-1
d_gene: NA
abundance: NA

CDR3aa: CASSAGTSGVGTDTQYF
v_gene: TRBV2
j_gene: TRBJ2-3
d_gene: TRBD2
abundance: NA

CDR3aa: CASGSIATNEKLFF
v_gene: TRBV12-5
j_gene: TRBJ1-4
d_gene: NA
abundance: NA

CDR3aa: CASSFRGRLEQYF
v_gene: TRBV27
j_gene: TRBJ2-7
d_gene: NA
abundance: NA

CDR3aa: CASSQERVGGYTF
v_gene: TRBV3-1/TRBV3-2
j_gene: TRBJ1-2
d_gene: NA
abundance: NA

CDR3aa: CSVEARRHEGYTF
v_gene: TRBV29-1
j_gene: TRBJ1-2
d_gene: NA
abundance: NA

CDR3aa: CATSDRGLQDTQYF
v_gene: TRBV24-1
j_gene: TRBJ2-3
d_gene: NA
abundance: NA

CDR3aa: CAISETGYEQYF
v_gene: TRBV10-3
j_gene: TRBJ2-7
d_gene: NA
abundance: NA

CDR3aa: CASSPGMNKNTEAFF
v_gene: TRBV7-9
j_gene: TRBJ1-1
d_gene: NA
abundance: NA

CDR3aa: CASSFGASTEAFF
v_gene: TRBV12-3/TRBV12-4
j_gene: TRBJ1-1
d_gene: NA
abundance: NA

CDR3aa: CASSLEGDPLNEQYF
v_gene: TRBV9
j_gene: TRBJ2-7
d_gene: NA
abundance: NA

CDR3aa: CASSRHTTGTDNSPLHF
v_gene: TRBV6-2/TRBV6-3
j_gene: TRBJ1-6
d_gene: NA
abundance: NA

CDR3aa: CASRRAGQVNTIYF
v_gene: TRBV11-2
j_gene: TRBJ1-3
d_gene: TRBD1
abundance: NA